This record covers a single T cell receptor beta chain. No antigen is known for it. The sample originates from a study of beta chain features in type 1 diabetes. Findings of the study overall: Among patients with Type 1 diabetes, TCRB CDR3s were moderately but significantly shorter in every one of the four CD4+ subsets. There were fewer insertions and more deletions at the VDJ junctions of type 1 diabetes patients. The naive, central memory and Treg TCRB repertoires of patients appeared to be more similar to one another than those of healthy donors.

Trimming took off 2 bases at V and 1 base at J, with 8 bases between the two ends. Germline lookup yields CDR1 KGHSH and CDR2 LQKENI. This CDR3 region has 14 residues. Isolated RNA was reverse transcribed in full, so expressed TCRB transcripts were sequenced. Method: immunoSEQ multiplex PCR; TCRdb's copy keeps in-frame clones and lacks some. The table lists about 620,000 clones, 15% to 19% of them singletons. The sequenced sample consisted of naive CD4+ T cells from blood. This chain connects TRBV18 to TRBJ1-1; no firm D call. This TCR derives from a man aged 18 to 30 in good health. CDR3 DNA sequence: TGTGCCAGCTCACCAGGGCACGGGAACACTGAAGCTTTCTTT. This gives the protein CASSPGHGNTEAFF.